The rows below give T cell receptor beta chains drawn from one sample of a study of T cells in Graves' hyperthyroidism and ophthalmopathy. TCRdb re-analysed the multiplex PCR reads in MiXCR, keeping a single row per CDR3 protein. Of about 180,000 distinct CDR3 sequences in the sample, over 7.5% were seen once. Sequenced material: blood. The receptor source for this set is a woman between 18 and 29 years old with Graves' hyperthyroidism that later progressed to Graves' ophthalmopathy. Each CDR3 is given without its conserved first and last residue. Each record gives: clone size, V gene, D gene, J gene, CDR3 protein. The D gene is left open where the match is weak. Some rows mark clone size as missing; the rest say once, few, many or name a class of expanded clone.

many	TRBV20-1	-	TRBJ2-1	SVHGSRSEQF
-	TRBV29-1	-	TRBJ2-7	SVRPAVSYEQY
many	TRBV7-9	-	TRBJ2-1	ASQIDSLSSYNEQF
-	TRBV7-9	TRBD1	TRBJ1-2	ASSLESRQGRGYT
few	TRBV6-1	TRBD2	TRBJ2-1	ASRRPRREGSYNEQF
many	TRBV12-3/TRBV12-4	TRBD1	TRBJ2-7	ASSRDRPSYEQY
many	TRBV30	-	TRBJ1-2	AWSVLPDYGYT
many	TRBV28	-	TRBJ2-1	ASNRLQNNEQF
few	TRBV20-1	TRBD1	TRBJ1-6	SARVGQVEYNSPLH
many	TRBV10-2	-	TRBJ1-1	ASRGKGRPEAF
many	TRBV20-1	TRBD2	TRBJ2-5	SARGLDLVGGAQY
many	TRBV27	TRBD2	TRBJ2-1	ASSLPRTSGSYNEQF
many	TRBV7-2	TRBD2	TRBJ2-1	ASSGFTSVPSYNEQF
-	TRBV5-6	-	TRBJ1-4	ASSFSDRLNEKLF
many	TRBV30	TRBD2	TRBJ2-4	AWSSGRGAKNIQY
-	TRBV30	-	TRBJ1-6	AWGPGSRRFSPLH
-	TRBV15	TRBD2	TRBJ2-1	ATSRDPPAGGPNEQF
-	TRBV20-1	-	TRBJ1-2	SARDLGGLGHYGYT
-	TRBV20-1	TRBD2	TRBJ2-1	SASLGTSPYLEQF
many	TRBV28	-	TRBJ2-7	ASSPGQYSYEQY
many	TRBV2	TRBD1	TRBJ1-1	ASPTGGVRGEAF
many	TRBV9	-	TRBJ2-2	ASSEGGANGELF
many	TRBV24-1	-	TRBJ2-7	ATSVWVGQTYYEQY
many	TRBV2	TRBD1	TRBJ2-6	ASTYGTGSGANVLT
many	TRBV7-2	TRBD2	TRBJ2-5	ASSTPGGRETQY
many	TRBV6-2/TRBV6-3	TRBD1	TRBJ1-3	ASSWDRNRSGNTIY
few	TRBV20-1	-	TRBJ2-5	SASEGVYQETQY
once	TRBV12-3/TRBV12-4	-	TRBJ1-1	ASIWGQNTEAF
few	TRBV28	-	TRBJ2-7	ASSFYWGEVISYEQY
few	TRBV29-1	-	TRBJ2-3	SVPGQKQDTQY
many	TRBV27	TRBD1	TRBJ1-2	ASSPRTGIRGYT
many	TRBV11-2	-	TRBJ1-6	ASRLGTANYNSPLH
many	TRBV11-2	-	TRBJ2-2	ASSLGLNRDTGELF
-	TRBV18	-	TRBJ2-4	ASSPVLQGKNIRY
many	TRBV20-1	TRBD1	TRBJ2-1	SARDSRTGIYNEQF
many	TRBV7-8	-	TRBJ2-2	ASSLGGRTGELF
many	TRBV7-9	-	TRBJ2-4	ASSPRDPRGNIQY
many	TRBV11-1	-	TRBJ2-5	ASSRAEIETQY
many	TRBV30	-	TRBJ1-2	AWSPTLYGYT
many	TRBV6-2/TRBV6-3	-	TRBJ1-1	ASSPWVMNTEAF
-	TRBV14	TRBD2	TRBJ2-3	ASSPFFGRARDTQY
-	TRBV7-2	TRBD1	TRBJ2-5	ASSSDREQETQY
many	TRBV27	TRBD2	TRBJ2-1	ASSLRTSGSTGGEQF
many	TRBV7-3	-	TRBJ2-2	ASSRRGGGGTGELF
many	TRBV5-1	TRBD2	TRBJ2-7	ASSREGGGPSYEQY
many	TRBV28	-	TRBJ1-5	ASSLFLAQPQH
many	TRBV12-3/TRBV12-4	TRBD1	TRBJ1-1	ASRGHDRGRLNTEAF
many	TRBV28	-	TRBJ1-3	ASRIGTSGNTIY
-	TRBV19	TRBD1	TRBJ1-4	ASSRGQLNEKLF
many	TRBV12-3/TRBV12-4	-	TRBJ2-3	ASSLAGLTDTQY